This TCR beta chain was sequenced during a study of cytomegalovirus exposure and HLA in healthy donors. For this clone: Its antigen is still unknown.

There were likely unrecorded immune exposures, though donors were nominally healthy when sampled. The PCR ran on 60 Vbeta and 13 Jbeta primers. Data came from immunoSEQ multiplex PCR; TCRdb stores just in-frame clones and leaves some out. The profile shows more than 120,000 clones, about 79% of them singletons. Looked up from germline, CDR1 is MNHEY and CDR2 is SMNVEV (reference sequence). The V and J ends lost 6 bases and 4 bases, in that order; junction bases with no gene match: 2. The CDR3 has 12 residues. The study's findings and limits: HLA alleles showed associations with some 17,000 TCR beta sequences in a later analysis, at a 0.05 false discovery rate. As a later analysis revealed, the rate of TCR association differed by HLA locus, with DRB1 most and HLA-C fewest.

The chain has TRBV27 and TRBJ1-1; 7 bases line up with TRBD1. The specimen was PBMCs. The TCR sequence derives from a male donor in good health and CMV-seronegative. The CDR3 DNA sequence: TGTGCCAGCAGGAGGGGGCGCACTGAAGCTTTCTTT. Its protein product is CASRRGRTEAFF.